This TCR beta chain was recorded in a study of CXCR3-negative and CXCR3-positive naive CD8 T cells. In the study overall: A total of about 140 million TRB reads was generated, with about 1.5 +/- 0.3 million per library. Study-level points and caveats: Expression of CXCR3 was partially reduced after cryopreservation, and fresh PBMCs were used in most assays. Naive CXCR3-positive and CXCR3-negative cells shared similar TRBV-TRBJ usage, unlike memory cells. In CXCR3-positive naive cells, the TRB CDR3s were more hydrophobic than in CXCR3-negative naive cells.

The CDR3 is made up of 17 amino acids. 5' RACE with UMI labels generated the TRB cDNA libraries. TCRdb reanalyzed the 5' RACE reads and collapses them to one entry per CDR3 protein, without DNA. The sample table sets out 110,000 or so distinct CDR3 sequences. Turning to this clonotype: Its antigen remains unidentified.

The sequence came from a human donor in good health. Some clones in this sample may be carry-over from other donors' samples. Sequencing was carried out using naive CXCR3+ CD8+ T cells from blood. Subset denoted: CD45RO-CCR7+CD27+CD95- naive CD8+ T cells expressing CXCR3 (TNR3+). The chain recombines TRBV12-3 or TRBV12-4 with TRBJ2-1; the D call of TRBD1 rests on TCRdb alone, since no DNA is present to check it. CDR3 loop: CASSFPPNPHSYNEQFF.